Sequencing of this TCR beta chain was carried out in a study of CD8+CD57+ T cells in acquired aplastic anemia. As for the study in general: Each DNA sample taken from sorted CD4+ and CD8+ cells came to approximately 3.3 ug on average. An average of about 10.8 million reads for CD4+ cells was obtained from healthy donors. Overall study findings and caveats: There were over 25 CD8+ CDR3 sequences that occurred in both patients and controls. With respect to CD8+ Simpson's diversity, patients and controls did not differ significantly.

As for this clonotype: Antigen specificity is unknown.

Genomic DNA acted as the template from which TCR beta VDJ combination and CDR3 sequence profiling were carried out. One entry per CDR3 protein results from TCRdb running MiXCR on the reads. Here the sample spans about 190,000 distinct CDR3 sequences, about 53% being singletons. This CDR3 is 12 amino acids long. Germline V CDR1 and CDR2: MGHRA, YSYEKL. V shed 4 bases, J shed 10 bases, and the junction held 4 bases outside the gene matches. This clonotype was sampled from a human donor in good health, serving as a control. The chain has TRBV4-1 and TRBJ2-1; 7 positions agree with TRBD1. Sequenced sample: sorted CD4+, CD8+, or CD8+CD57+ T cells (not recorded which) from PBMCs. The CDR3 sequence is CASSLPGQEQFF. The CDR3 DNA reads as TGCGCCAGCAGCCTACCGGGACAGGAGCAGTTCTTC.